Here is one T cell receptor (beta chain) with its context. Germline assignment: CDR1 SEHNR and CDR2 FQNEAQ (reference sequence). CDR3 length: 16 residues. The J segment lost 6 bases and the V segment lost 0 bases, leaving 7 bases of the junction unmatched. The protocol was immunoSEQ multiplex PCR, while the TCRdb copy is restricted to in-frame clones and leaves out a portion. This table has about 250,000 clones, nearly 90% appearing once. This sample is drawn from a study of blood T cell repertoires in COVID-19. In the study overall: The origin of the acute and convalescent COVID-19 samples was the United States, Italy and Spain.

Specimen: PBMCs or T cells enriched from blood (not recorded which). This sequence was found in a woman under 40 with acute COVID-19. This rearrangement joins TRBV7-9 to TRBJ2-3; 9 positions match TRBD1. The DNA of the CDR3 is TGTGCCAGCAGCTTAGCCTTCCGGGACAGGGCCGATACGCAGTATTTT. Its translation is CASSLAFRDRADTQYF.